These T cell receptor beta chains were read from a single sample in a study of beta chain features in type 1 diabetes. Assay: immunoSEQ multiplex PCR; the TCRdb copy retains only in-frame clones and omits some. The top ten clones hold 0.025% to 0.035% of a sample with more than 250,000 clones, roughly 20% of them seen once. Material: naive CD4+ T cells from blood. These receptors were taken from a woman between 35 and 50 years old with type 1 diabetes. The CDR3 runs from the conserved cysteine through the conserved F or W. Fields, in order: clone size, D gene, J gene, V gene, CDR3 protein, CDR3 DNA. A D gene is named only where the DNA matches it firmly. Not every row has a clone size; where given, it reads once, few, many or a size class.

clone size: -; D gene: TRBD1; J gene: TRBJ1-1; V gene: TRBV7-9; CDR3 protein: CASSSRQGAGMNTEAFF; CDR3 DNA: TGTGCCAGCAGCTCCAGACAGGGGGCGGGCATGAACACTGAAGCTTTCTTT
clone size: few; D gene: TRBD1; J gene: TRBJ1-6; V gene: TRBV25-1; CDR3 protein: CASRGLGTGGFSPLHF; CDR3 DNA: TGTGCCAGCAGGGGACTTGGGACAGGGGGCTTTTCACCCCTCCACTTT
clone size: -; D gene: -; J gene: TRBJ1-1; V gene: TRBV7-2; CDR3 protein: CASSLLSGAEAFF; CDR3 DNA: TGTGCCAGCAGTTTACTGTCAGGGGCTGAAGCTTTCTTT
clone size: -; D gene: -; J gene: TRBJ2-5; V gene: TRBV6-5; CDR3 protein: CASSYSNSQETQYF; CDR3 DNA: TGTGCCAGCAGTTACTCCAACTCCCAAGAGACCCAGTACTTC
clone size: -; D gene: -; J gene: TRBJ2-7; V gene: TRBV25-1; CDR3 protein: CASSAGLLSYEQYF; CDR3 DNA: TGTGCCAGCAGCGCGGGACTCCTCTCCTACGAGCAGTACTTC
clone size: -; D gene: -; J gene: TRBJ1-4; V gene: TRBV29-1; CDR3 protein: CSVEDPRFYEKLFF; CDR3 DNA: TGCAGCGTTGAAGATCCCCGTTTCTATGAAAAACTGTTTTTT
clone size: -; D gene: -; J gene: TRBJ2-1; V gene: TRBV2; CDR3 protein: CASSEVLSRDLSSYNEQFF; CDR3 DNA: TGTGCCAGCAGTGAAGTTTTGTCGCGGGACTTGAGCTCCTACAATGAGCAGTTCTTC
clone size: -; D gene: -; J gene: TRBJ2-5; V gene: TRBV5-1; CDR3 protein: CASSPPGKETQYF; CDR3 DNA: TGCGCCAGCAGCCCCCCCGGGAAAGAGACCCAGTACTTC
clone size: few; D gene: -; J gene: TRBJ2-7; V gene: TRBV4-3; CDR3 protein: CASSRRQENSYEQYF; CDR3 DNA: TGCGCCAGCAGCAGACGACAGGAGAACTCCTACGAGCAGTACTTC
clone size: few; D gene: -; J gene: TRBJ1-1; V gene: TRBV4-3; CDR3 protein: CASSHTGLNTEAFF; CDR3 DNA: TGCGCCAGCAGCCATACAGGATTGAACACTGAAGCTTTCTTT
clone size: -; D gene: -; J gene: TRBJ1-6; V gene: TRBV2; CDR3 protein: CASSARRLSYNSPLHF; CDR3 DNA: TGTGCCAGCAGTGCGAGGCGCCTCTCCTATAATTCACCCCTCCACTTT
clone size: -; D gene: TRBD2; J gene: TRBJ2-7; V gene: TRBV11-3; CDR3 protein: CASSFGGSYEQYF; CDR3 DNA: TGTGCCAGCAGCTTTGGCGGGAGCTACGAGCAGTACTTC
clone size: -; D gene: -; J gene: TRBJ1-4; V gene: TRBV29-1; CDR3 protein: CSVSDAWAATNEKLFF; CDR3 DNA: TGCAGCGTCTCGGATGCATGGGCTGCAACTAATGAAAAACTGTTTTTT
clone size: -; D gene: TRBD2; J gene: TRBJ2-5; V gene: TRBV5-6; CDR3 protein: CASSSRASGRARETQYF; CDR3 DNA: TGTGCCAGCAGCTCCCGAGCTAGCGGGAGGGCCCGGGAGACCCAGTACTTC
clone size: few; D gene: -; J gene: TRBJ2-1; V gene: TRBV9; CDR3 protein: CASSVGSAPYNEQFF; CDR3 DNA: TGTGCCAGCAGCGTAGGAAGCGCGCCTTACAATGAGCAGTTCTTC
clone size: -; D gene: -; J gene: TRBJ1-2; V gene: TRBV29-1; CDR3 protein: CSVEVPGYGYTF; CDR3 DNA: TGCAGCGTTGAAGTCCCCGGCTATGGCTACACCTTC
clone size: -; D gene: -; J gene: TRBJ2-2; V gene: TRBV5-1; CDR3 protein: CASSGGQNTGELFF; CDR3 DNA: TGCGCCAGCAGCGGGGGACAAAACACCGGGGAGCTGTTTTTT
clone size: -; D gene: TRBD1; J gene: TRBJ2-5; V gene: TRBV29-1; CDR3 protein: CSVDRGLQETQYF; CDR3 DNA: TGCAGCGTGGACAGGGGGCTGCAAGAGACCCAGTACTTC
clone size: few; D gene: TRBD1; J gene: TRBJ1-5; V gene: TRBV6-6; CDR3 protein: CATLRQGEPQHF; CDR3 DNA: TGTGCCACCCTCAGACAGGGCGAGCCCCAGCATTTT
clone size: few; D gene: -; J gene: TRBJ2-1; V gene: TRBV6-1; CDR3 protein: CASSEAAEGRNEQFF; CDR3 DNA: TGTGCCAGCAGTGAAGCGGCGGAGGGTAGGAATGAGCAGTTCTTC
clone size: few; D gene: TRBD2; J gene: TRBJ2-1; V gene: TRBV28; CDR3 protein: CASSGSPGTSGGAYNEQFF; CDR3 DNA: TGTGCCAGCAGTGGTAGTCCCGGGACTAGCGGGGGGGCCTACAATGAGCAGTTCTTC
clone size: few; D gene: TRBD1; J gene: TRBJ2-5; V gene: TRBV7-2; CDR3 protein: CASSSGTGRATQYF; CDR3 DNA: TGTGCCAGCAGCTCCGGGACAGGGAGAGCGACCCAGTACTTC
clone size: few; D gene: -; J gene: TRBJ2-7; V gene: TRBV30; CDR3 protein: CAWRGATFPEGEQYF; CDR3 DNA: TGTGCCTGGAGGGGCGCGACCTTTCCCGAGGGCGAGCAGTACTTC
clone size: few; D gene: -; J gene: TRBJ2-7; V gene: TRBV5-1; CDR3 protein: CASSAAGAGSTYEQYF; CDR3 DNA: TGCGCCAGCAGCGCAGCCGGTGCGGGATCGACCTACGAGCAGTACTTC
clone size: few; D gene: -; J gene: TRBJ2-5; V gene: TRBV7-2; CDR3 protein: CASSSRETQYF; CDR3 DNA: TGTGCCAGCAGCTCTCGTGAGACCCAGTACTTC
clone size: -; D gene: -; J gene: TRBJ1-1; V gene: TRBV28; CDR3 protein: CASSSNPGTEAFF; CDR3 DNA: TGTGCCAGCAGTTCGAACCCGGGCACTGAAGCTTTCTTT
clone size: -; D gene: TRBD1; J gene: TRBJ2-3; V gene: TRBV7-2; CDR3 protein: CASSLQGQSTDTQYF; CDR3 DNA: TGTGCCAGCAGCTTACAGGGACAGAGCACAGATACGCAGTATTTT
clone size: -; D gene: -; J gene: TRBJ2-1; V gene: TRBV18; CDR3 protein: CASSPPPGDEQFF; CDR3 DNA: TGTGCCAGCTCACCACCTCCAGGGGATGAGCAGTTCTTC
clone size: -; D gene: TRBD2; J gene: TRBJ2-1; V gene: TRBV25-1; CDR3 protein: CASRLAGSYNEQFF; CDR3 DNA: TGTGCCAGCAGACTAGCGGGGAGCTACAATGAGCAGTTCTTC
clone size: -; D gene: TRBD2; J gene: TRBJ2-5; V gene: TRBV10-3; CDR3 protein: CATRLAGGQETQYF; CDR3 DNA: TGTGCCACCCGGCTAGCGGGGGGGCAAGAGACCCAGTACTTC
clone size: -; D gene: -; J gene: TRBJ2-1; V gene: TRBV5-4; CDR3 protein: CASSRGNGDYNEQFF; CDR3 DNA: TGTGCCAGCAGTCGGGGGAACGGGGACTACAATGAGCAGTTCTTC
clone size: few; D gene: -; J gene: TRBJ2-5; V gene: TRBV18; CDR3 protein: CASSPLGETQYF; CDR3 DNA: TGTGCCAGCTCACCTCTCGGAGAGACCCAGTACTTC
clone size: -; D gene: TRBD1; J gene: TRBJ1-5; V gene: TRBV9; CDR3 protein: CASSATGVNQPQHF; CDR3 DNA: TGTGCCAGCAGCGCGACAGGGGTCAATCAGCCCCAGCATTTT
clone size: -; D gene: -; J gene: TRBJ2-5; V gene: TRBV27; CDR3 protein: CASRPTVGGQETQYF; CDR3 DNA: TGTGCCAGCAGGCCAACGGTGGGCGGGCAAGAGACCCAGTACTTC
clone size: -; D gene: -; J gene: TRBJ1-4; V gene: TRBV30; CDR3 protein: CAWMAATNEKLFF; CDR3 DNA: TGTGCCTGGATGGCTGCAACTAATGAAAAACTGTTTTTT
clone size: -; D gene: -; J gene: TRBJ1-1; V gene: TRBV19; CDR3 protein: CASSMTELNTEAFF; CDR3 DNA: TGTGCCAGTAGTATGACAGAGTTGAACACTGAAGCTTTCTTT
clone size: -; D gene: TRBD1; J gene: TRBJ2-7; V gene: TRBV29-1; CDR3 protein: CSVEGTGDYEQYF; CDR3 DNA: TGCAGCGTTGAAGGGACAGGGGACTACGAGCAGTACTTC
clone size: -; D gene: TRBD2; J gene: TRBJ2-3; V gene: TRBV27; CDR3 protein: CASSLQRGGTDTQYF; CDR3 DNA: TGTGCCAGCAGTTTACAGCGGGGGGGCACAGATACGCAGTATTTT
clone size: -; D gene: -; J gene: TRBJ1-1; V gene: TRBV29-1; CDR3 protein: CSVAPRMNTEAFF; CDR3 DNA: TGCAGCGTTGCTCCCAGAATGAACACTGAAGCTTTCTTT
clone size: -; D gene: TRBD1; J gene: TRBJ1-2; V gene: TRBV19; CDR3 protein: CASRLGQGFYGYTF; CDR3 DNA: TGTGCCAGTAGGCTCGGACAGGGGTTCTATGGCTACACCTTC
clone size: -; D gene: TRBD1; J gene: TRBJ1-2; V gene: TRBV6-6; CDR3 protein: CASSTPDRVYGYTF; CDR3 DNA: TGTGCCAGCAGTACGCCCGACAGGGTTTATGGCTACACCTTC
clone size: few; D gene: -; J gene: TRBJ1-2; V gene: TRBV10-3; CDR3 protein: CAISEYGSESGYGYTF; CDR3 DNA: TGTGCCATCAGTGAGTATGGGTCCGAGAGCGGCTATGGCTACACCTTC
clone size: few; D gene: TRBD2; J gene: TRBJ2-7; V gene: TRBV2; CDR3 protein: CASSEGRGGIYEQYF; CDR3 DNA: TGTGCCAGCAGTGAAGGGCGGGGGGGCATTTACGAGCAGTACTTC
clone size: few; D gene: -; J gene: TRBJ2-1; V gene: TRBV7-2; CDR3 protein: CASSVDSTYNEQFF; CDR3 DNA: TGTGCCAGCAGCGTGGACTCTACCTACAATGAGCAGTTCTTC
clone size: -; D gene: TRBD2; J gene: TRBJ2-1; V gene: TRBV4-1; CDR3 protein: CASSQVSRGNEQFF; CDR3 DNA: TGCGCCAGCAGCCAAGTCTCGCGGGGGAATGAGCAGTTCTTC
clone size: -; D gene: TRBD1; J gene: TRBJ1-5; V gene: TRBV9; CDR3 protein: CASSSGQGYQPQHF; CDR3 DNA: TGTGCCAGCAGCTCCGGACAGGGCTACCAGCCCCAGCATTTT
clone size: few; D gene: TRBD1; J gene: TRBJ1-2; V gene: TRBV7-3; CDR3 protein: CASSSTGGADYGYTF; CDR3 DNA: TGTGCCAGCAGCTCGACAGGGGGCGCGGACTATGGCTACACCTTC
clone size: -; D gene: -; J gene: TRBJ2-5; V gene: TRBV29-1; CDR3 protein: CSVASPQETQYF; CDR3 DNA: TGCAGCGTTGCCTCTCCTCAAGAGACCCAGTACTTC
clone size: -; D gene: -; J gene: TRBJ2-2; V gene: TRBV30; CDR3 protein: CAWPDRNTGELFF; CDR3 DNA: TGTGCCTGGCCGGACAGGAACACCGGGGAGCTGTTTTTT
clone size: -; D gene: -; J gene: TRBJ1-1; V gene: TRBV7-9; CDR3 protein: CASSLAGDTEAFF; CDR3 DNA: TGTGCCAGCAGCTTAGCAGGGGACACTGAAGCTTTCTTT
clone size: -; D gene: TRBD2; J gene: TRBJ2-1; V gene: TRBV9; CDR3 protein: CASSVSSGSHNEQFF; CDR3 DNA: TGTGCCAGCAGCGTGAGTAGCGGGAGCCACAATGAGCAGTTCTTC
clone size: -; D gene: -; J gene: TRBJ1-2; V gene: TRBV4-2; CDR3 protein: CASSQDRGRTEGYTF; CDR3 DNA: TGTGCCAGCAGCCAAGATAGAGGGCGGACTGAGGGCTACACCTTC
clone size: -; D gene: TRBD1; J gene: TRBJ2-6; V gene: TRBV14; CDR3 protein: CASSHAGQGVVRANVLTF; CDR3 DNA: TGTGCCAGCAGCCATGCGGGACAGGGAGTCGTAAGGGCCAACGTCCTGACTTTC
clone size: -; D gene: -; J gene: TRBJ1-3; V gene: TRBV28; CDR3 protein: CASSLDRSGNTIYF; CDR3 DNA: TGTGCCAGCTCTCTGGACAGATCTGGAAACACCATATATTTT
clone size: -; D gene: -; J gene: TRBJ2-3; V gene: TRBV5-4; CDR3 protein: CASSLARDITTDTQYF; CDR3 DNA: TGTGCCAGCAGCTTGGCCAGAGACATAACCACAGATACGCAGTATTTT
clone size: -; D gene: -; J gene: TRBJ2-3; V gene: TRBV25-1; CDR3 protein: CASSARAGGAGDTQYF; CDR3 DNA: TGTGCCAGCAGTGCAAGAGCAGGTGGGGCAGGGGATACGCAGTATTTT
clone size: few; D gene: -; J gene: TRBJ1-1; V gene: TRBV28; CDR3 protein: CASSLIIEGNTEAFF; CDR3 DNA: TGTGCCAGCAGTCTCATCATCGAGGGGAACACTGAAGCTTTCTTT
clone size: few; D gene: -; J gene: TRBJ1-3; V gene: TRBV7-9; CDR3 protein: CASRATDSRNTIYF; CDR3 DNA: TGTGCCAGCAGGGCGACAGACAGCAGAAACACCATATATTTT
clone size: -; D gene: TRBD2; J gene: TRBJ2-2; V gene: TRBV7-9; CDR3 protein: CASGPTSGGTGELFF; CDR3 DNA: TGTGCCAGCGGTCCAACTAGCGGGGGTACCGGGGAGCTGTTTTTT
clone size: few; D gene: TRBD1; J gene: TRBJ2-1; V gene: TRBV9; CDR3 protein: CASSPEGTGGYNEQFF; CDR3 DNA: TGTGCCAGCAGCCCAGAAGGGACAGGGGGCTACAATGAGCAGTTCTTC